One and the same sample provided the 5 T cell receptor beta chains below, sequenced in a study of T cell clusters in autoimmune cytopenias. Multiplex touch-down PCR amplified TRB using TRB-A and TRB-B pools in one tube. From its re-call of the multiplex PCR reads, TCRdb lists each CDR3 protein once, without DNA. Its listing shows 4,000 to 6,500 distinct CDR3 sequences. TRB was amplified from around 250 ng of peripheral blood genomic DNA per sample. Sequenced sample: peripheral blood. The receptors here all came from a human donor with an autoimmune cytopenia or autoimmune hepatitis (not recorded which).

Measured by frequency, this clonotype is medium-sized. The chain combines TRBV15 with TRBJ2-2. The CDR3 consists of 13 residues. The germline gives CDR1 LNHNV, CDR2 YYDKDF (reference sequence). The CDR3 region is CATAGFGTGELFF.

Frequency places this clonotype as medium-sized (0.01 to 0.1%). The rearrangement joins TRBV6-1 to TRBJ2-3; TCRdb indicates TRBD2, and absent DNA this call remains unverified. CDR1 and CDR2 from the germline V gene are MNHNS and SASEGT. The length of the CDR3 is 13 residues. The CDR3 sequence is CASSEGTGDTQYF.

The rearrangement links TRBV20-1 to TRBJ1-1. Germline V gene sequence: CDR1 DFQATT, CDR2 SNEGSKA (reference sequence). This CDR3 is 16 amino acids long. CDR3 loop: CSALGMDAIMGTEAFF.

The chain carries TRBV13 and TRBJ2-2; TCRdb lists TRBD2, though no DNA is available to test this call. Germline CDR1 PRHDT, CDR2 FYEKMQ (reference sequence). This CDR3 has 15 residues. CDR3 protein: CASSVEGTNTGELFF.

V gene TRBV2 combines with J gene TRBJ1-4. Germline V CDR1 and CDR2: SNHLY, FYNNEI. CDR3 length: 12 residues. The CDR3 spells CASKIRIEKLFF. The full variable domain, its missing parts supplied by reference TRBV2 and TRBJ1-4, is EPEVTQTPSHQVTQMGQEVILRCVPISNHLYFYWYRQILGQKVEFLVSFYNNEISEKSEIFDDQFSVERPDGSNFTLKIRSTKLEDSAMYFCASKIRIEKLFFGSGTQLSVL.